The clone carrying this T cell receptor beta chain was counted once. The target antigen is unknown. Sequencing used immunoSEQ multiplex PCR; TCRdb keeps in-frame clones, though not all of them. The sample records tens of thousands of clones, around 85% being singletons. This entry is derived from a study of OX40 agonist ivuxolimab in advanced cancers. General observations from the study: The CD4+ and CD8+ T cells in the blood had expanded clonally by week 6 at 0.1 to 3.0 mg/kg.

The V gene's germline CDR1 is SGHAT and CDR2 FQNNGV. This CDR3 is 13 amino acids long. The V segment lost 3 bases and the J segment 6 bases; nucleotides outside the gene matches: 3. Sequences were derived from CD4+ or CD8+ T cells sorted from blood, sampled in a trial of the OX40 agonist ivuxolimab. The chain has TRBV11-2 and TRBJ2-7; 9 nucleotides match TRBD2. The TCR originated in an adult with an advanced solid tumor such as melanoma, head and neck, liver or kidney cancer. CDR3 residues: CASSLGLAAEQYF. CDR3 DNA: TGTGCCAGCAGCTTGGGACTAGCCGCCGAGCAGTACTTC.